This entry describes one T cell receptor beta chain. The CDR3 loop spans 16 amino acids. Unmatched junction bases numbered 5, after V lost 3 bases and J lost 1 base. The V gene's germline CDR1 is SGHRS and CDR2 YFSETQ. In the source study's methods: By means of reference gene primer amplification, nucleated cell counts were estimated. Libraries were prepared by immunoSEQ multiplex PCR; TCRdb keeps only in-frame clonotypes and omits some of them. V, J and clone size were drawn from that table, and D and trimming were deduced from the DNA. The sample includes 150,000 to 200,000 clones, more than 80% of them seen just once. This record belongs to a study of blood T cell repertoires in COVID-19. Overall study context: Acute and convalescent COVID-19 specimens originated in the United States, Italy and Spain. PBMCs, B-cell-depleted T cells, or T cells were the source of the cDNA or gDNA that made up the material.

Material: peripheral blood. The chain has TRBV5-1 and TRBJ1-3; 9 nucleotides agree with TRBD1. The TCR comes from a man aged 55 to 69 with acute or convalescent COVID-19. The CDR3 DNA sequence: TGCGCCAGCAGCTCTGGACAGGGGAATTCTGGAAACACCATATATTTT. It specifies CASSSGQGNSGNTIYF.